Each of the 31 T cell receptor beta chains below was sequenced from the same sample in a study of PD-1 blockade in classical Hodgkin lymphoma (TCRdb year 2020). Interpreted using the paper, the time point label stands for: cycle 4 day 1 (C4D1), after 5 to 7 weeks of nivolumab. Every trial patient had relapsed following autologous stem cell transplantation, and prior brentuximab vedotin exposure was what differed among cohorts A, B and C. Libraries were built with the immunoSEQ multiplex PCR assay. The source is immuneACCESS, and TCRdb retained only in-frame sequences with V and J called. Part of the clones is not carried over; for the studies checked, unresolved V genes explain less than half of this, and the remainder is unexplained. The table for this sample lists about 46,000 clones; approximately 76% of them were counted only once. The biggest ten clones account for approximately 12% of the sample.

This material consisted of peripheral blood mononuclear cells (PBMCs), taken before the fourth cycle of nivolumab. The receptors shown here come from a human donor with classical Hodgkin lymphoma.

The chain employs TRBV7-8 and TRBJ2-7; a possible D gene is TRBD2 (5 bases). The CDR3 spans 14 residues. CDR1 is SGHVS and CDR2 is FQNEAQ in the germline V gene. V shed 3 bases and J shed 3 bases, with 12 bases lying between them. CDR3 in amino acids: CASSLVLGNYEQYF. CDR3 sequence (DNA): TGTGCCAGCAGCTTGGTGCTCGGGAACTACGAGCAGTACTTC.

Only one count was recorded for this clone. The rearrangement joins TRBV2 to TRBJ2-7, with 9 bases identical to TRBD1. Germline CDR1 SNHLY, CDR2 FYNNEI. The trim removed 4 bases at V and 5 bases at J, leaving 9 bases unmatched. The CDR3 spans 15 residues. The CDR3 reads CASSGWDREDDEQYF. For the CDR3, the DNA is TGTGCCAGCAGTGGGTGGGACAGGGAGGATGACGAGCAGTACTTC.

This chain's CDR3 is CARSLGPGLAGGTDTQYF. Here the CDR3 DNA reads TGTGCCAGAAGCTTAGGACCGGGACTAGCGGGAGGCACAGATACGCAGTATTTT. J is TRBJ2-3 and V is TRBV7-5; no check of the table's D call, TRBD2, against the DNA was made. TRBV7-5 is designated a pseudogene. This CDR3 contains 18 residues.

The table lists this clone with a count of one. The V call is TRBV18, the J call TRBJ2-6; the match to TRBD1 covers 11 bases. There are 17 residues in the CDR3. CDR1 is KGHSH and CDR2 is LQKENI in the germline V gene. The junction had 5 bases not matched to a gene; V was cut back by 6 bases and J by 1 base. CDR3 in amino acids: CASSGTGGESGANVLTF. The CDR3 coding sequence is TGTGCCAGCTCGGGGACAGGGGGAGAGTCTGGGGCCAACGTCCTGACTTTC.

The chain is built from TRBV19 and TRBJ1-5; 7 bases are shared with TRBD1. CDR1 is LNHDA and CDR2 is SQIVND in the germline V gene (reference sequence). Trimming at V came to 10 bases and at J to 5 bases, leaving 11 bases not matched to a gene. The CDR3 is 14 residues long. CDR3 sequence (DNA): TGTGCCACCATGAGTCAGGGGGGCCATCAGCCCCAGCATTTT. This encodes CATMSQGGHQPQHF.

The V call is TRBV4-1, the J call TRBJ2-1, with D unclear. The CDR3 is 15 amino acids. V was pared by 5 bases and J by 1 base, with 12 bases between. CDR1 and CDR2 (germline): MGHRA, YSYEKL. DNA for the CDR3: TGCGCCAGCAGCTTCCGGGCCGATTCCTACAATGAGCAGTTCTTC. Translating gives CASSFRADSYNEQFF.

A word on this clone: Distinct nucleotide sequences in the sample also encode this CDR3. J is TRBJ2-1 and V is TRBV4-3; TRBD2 might be the D (7 bases). Trimming stripped 0 bases from V and 5 bases from J, with 14 bases between. The CDR3 runs to 16 residues. Germline CDR1 and CDR2: LGHNA and YSLEER. The CDR3 DNA reads as TGCGCCAGCAGCCAAGAGCGGGGGCTTCTCAACAATGAGCAGTTCTTC. Translating it yields CASSQERGLLNNEQFF.

The gene calls are TRBV27 and TRBJ2-1; 7 nucleotides line up with TRBD2. J gave up 8 bases and V 5 bases, and 12 bases lay outside the gene matches. Germline-derived CDR1 and CDR2 are MNHEY and SMNVEV (reference sequence). The CDR3 loop spans 15 amino acids. CDR3 coding DNA: TGTGCCAGCAGTGTCGGGGGGTACGTGCAGCATGAGCAGTTCTTC. Translation: CASSVGGYVQHEQFF.

This clone came up a few times. J is TRBJ2-7 and V is TRBV6-5, with TRBD2 matching over 8 bases. With 1 base clipped from V and 0 bases from J, the junction kept 2 bases outside the gene matches. This CDR3 spans 15 amino acids. CDR1 and CDR2 from the germline V gene are MNHEY and SVGAGI. CDR3: CASSYYSGTSYEQYF. CDR3 nucleotide sequence: TGTGCCAGCAGTTACTATAGCGGGACCTCCTACGAGCAGTACTTC.

This chain joins TRBV9 and TRBJ2-3; possibly TRBD2 for D (7 bases). The CDR3 has 16 amino acids. CDR1 and CDR2 from the germline V gene are SGDLS and YYNGEE. The V end lost 4 bases, the J end lost 2 bases, and 17 bases lay between the germline ends. This CDR3 is CASSPLGGGITDTQYF. The CDR3 DNA is TGTGCCAGCAGCCCGTTGGGAGGGGGGATCACAGATACGCAGTATTTT.

V gene TRBV5-1 combines with J gene TRBJ2-1; weak D call: TRBD2 (7 bases). Germline CDR1 reads SGHRS; CDR2 reads YFSETQ. Trimming took 2 bases from V and 5 from J, leaving 14 bases between them. The CDR3 is 15 residues long. CDR3 sequence reads: CASSFGGGSNNEQFF. CDR3 sequence (DNA): TGCGCCAGCAGCTTCGGGGGCGGGAGCAACAATGAGCAGTTCTTC.

The rearrangement uses TRBV19 and TRBJ2-6; no clear D. The CDR3 is 15 amino acids. Germline V gene sequence: CDR1 LNHDA, CDR2 SQIVND (reference sequence). Trimming took off 3 bases at V and 3 bases at J, with 9 bases between the two ends. CDR3 DNA sequence: TGTGCCAGTAGTATGAAGGGTTTTGGGGCCAACGTCCTGACTTTC. Translation gives CASSMKGFGANVLTF. Together with reference TRBV19 and TRBJ2-6, the CDR3 gives the full variable domain: DGGITQSPKYLFRKEGQNVTLSCEQNLNHDAMYWYRQDPGQGLRLIYYSQIVNDFQKGDIAEGYSVSREKKESFPLTVTSAQKNPTAFYLCASSMKGFGANVLTFGAGSRLTVL.

This clone appeared a single time. The chain couples TRBV27 to TRBJ1-1; D possibly corresponds to TRBD1 (6 bases). The CDR3 has 17 amino acids. The V end was cut by 4 bases, the J end by 1 base, with 19 bases between. Germline V gives CDR1 MNHEY, CDR2 SMNVEV (reference sequence). The CDR3 DNA follows: TGTGCCAGCAGTTCAACCCCCAGGGGTTTGAGGAACACTGAAGCTTTCTTT. This translates into CASSSTPRGLRNTEAFF.

The chain recombines TRBV4-1 with TRBJ1-1; TRBD1 might be the D (5 bases). Trimming stripped 1 base from V and 1 base from J, with 13 bases between. The germline gives CDR1 MGHRA, CDR2 YSYEKL. The CDR3 has 16 amino acids. CDR3 residues: CASSQVDTPWNTEAFF. The CDR3 coding sequence is TGCGCCAGCAGCCAAGTGGACACTCCCTGGAACACTGAAGCTTTCTTT.

The rearrangement links TRBV27 to TRBJ2-7; 9 bases map to TRBD1. The CDR3 has 14 amino acids. The V and J ends lost 3 bases and 3 bases, in that order; junction bases with no gene match: 3. Per the germline V gene, CDR1 is MNHEY and CDR2 is SMNVEV (reference sequence). The CDR3 sequence: CASSFGTGHYEQYF. The CDR3 DNA reads as TGTGCCAGCAGTTTCGGGACAGGGCACTACGAGCAGTACTTC.

This clone was recorded only once. This chain uses TRBV11-2 with TRBJ2-1, with TRBD2 matching over 10 bases. After removal of 5 bases from V and 8 bases from J, the junction contained 3 bases not matched to a gene. Germline V lookup: CDR1 SGHAT, CDR2 FQNNGV. This CDR3 region has 13 residues. Here the CDR3 reads CASSPSGGDEQFF. In nucleotides, the CDR3 is TGTGCCAGCAGCCCTAGCGGGGGAGATGAGCAGTTCTTC.

CDR3 region: CASSLALRTPSYGYTF. In DNA, the CDR3 is TGTGCCAGCAGCTTAGCACTCAGGACACCGTCGTATGGCTACACCTTC. The chain couples TRBV7-9 to TRBJ1-2; D is possibly TRBD1 (5 bases). CDR1 and CDR2 (germline): SEHNR, FQNEAQ (reference sequence). V lost 0 bases and J lost 5, with 16 bases in between. This CDR3 spans 16 amino acids.

This clone showed up just a few times. The chain employs TRBV2 and TRBJ2-6; 7 nucleotides line up with TRBD1. CDR3 length: 17 amino acids. Germline V gives CDR1 SNHLY, CDR2 FYNNEI. V shed 6 bases, J shed 0 bases, and the junction held 8 bases outside the gene matches. The CDR3 protein is CASRPGQSYSGANVLTF. In DNA, the CDR3 is TGTGCCAGCAGACCGGGACAGAGTTACTCTGGGGCCAACGTCCTGACTTTC.

The CDR3 DNA is TGTGCCAGCAGTTACTCGCCAACAGGGTCTGGAAACACCATATATTTT. Translating gives CASSYSPTGSGNTIYF. The genes are TRBV6-5 and TRBJ1-3, with D tentatively TRBD1 (6 bases). Germline V gene data show CDR1 as MNHEY and CDR2 as SVGAGI. There are 16 residues in the CDR3. V lost 0 bases to trimming and J lost 1 base, with 10 bases between them.

The rearrangement joins TRBV19 to TRBJ2-1, with TRBD2 matching over 8 bases. This CDR3 contains 14 residues. CDR1 LNHDA and CDR2 SQIVND come from the germline V gene (reference sequence). The V gene end was trimmed by 7 bases and the J gene end by 8 bases; junction bases not matched to a gene: 10. CDR3 region: CASTPGLGRYEQFF. For the CDR3, the DNA is TGTGCCAGTACCCCGGGACTAGGAAGGTATGAGCAGTTCTTC.

The V gene is TRBV7-2, the J gene TRBJ2-7; D is uncertain. V lost 3 bases to trimming and J lost 3 bases, with 9 bases between them. Germline loops: CDR1 SGHTA, CDR2 FQGNSA. The CDR3 runs 13 residues. The CDR3 coding sequence is TGTGCCAGCAGCTTTCAGTGGAACTACGAGCAGTACTTC. Translated, it gives CASSFQWNYEQYF.

The rearrangement links TRBV5-4 to TRBJ2-5; tentatively, D is TRBD1 (7 bases). Germline-derived CDR1 and CDR2 are SGHNT and YYREEE (reference sequence). The CDR3 has 14 amino acids. The V and J ends lost 1 base and 5 bases respectively, with 12 bases between them. The CDR3 reads CASSLTAGGETQYF. In nucleotides, the CDR3 is TGTGCCAGCAGCTTGACGGCAGGGGGGGAGACCCAGTACTTC.

J is TRBJ1-2 and V is TRBV19; perhaps TRBD1 as D (6 bases). CDR3 length: 14 amino acids. V dropped 6 bases and J dropped 4 bases, with 15 bases sitting between them. From germline, CDR1 is LNHDA and CDR2 SQIVND (reference sequence). The CDR3 sequence: CASRRPGHSYGYTF. CDR3 nucleotides: TGTGCCAGTAGGAGACCGGGACATTCCTATGGCTACACCTTC.

The CDR3 spells CASSLQGSGNQPQHF. Written as DNA, the CDR3 is TGCGCCAGCAGTTTACAGGGTTCTGGCAATCAGCCCCAGCATTTT. The V gene is TRBV5-1, the J gene TRBJ1-5, with D possibly TRBD1 on 6 matching bases. Trimming shortened V by 5 bases and J by 2 bases, and 14 bases separated the two germline ends. This CDR3 spans 15 amino acids. CDR1 SGHRS and CDR2 YFSETQ come from the germline V gene.

The J gene is TRBJ2-7, the V gene TRBV11-3, with D unclear. The CDR3 sequence is 16 residues long. Germline values: CDR1 SGHNT, CDR2 YENEEA. Trimming shortened V by 0 bases and J by 2 bases, and 14 bases separated the two germline ends. CDR3 region: CASSLESPSWAYEQYF. The CDR3 DNA reads as TGTGCCAGCAGCTTAGAATCCCCCTCGTGGGCCTACGAGCAGTACTTC.

The chain has TRBV18 and TRBJ2-5, with TRBD1 matching over 10 bases. The V gene end was trimmed by 1 base and the J gene end by 0 bases; junction bases not matched to a gene: 2. Germline V CDR1 and CDR2: KGHSH, LQKENI. The CDR3 runs to 16 residues. CDR3 coding DNA: TGTGCCAGCTCACCACTGGGACAGGGGAACCAAGAGACCCAGTACTTC. Translating gives CASSPLGQGNQETQYF.

V usage is TRBV4-1 and J usage is TRBJ2-3; 9 nucleotides align to TRBD2. The junction had 8 bases not matched to a gene; V was cut back by 1 base and J by 3 bases. The length of the CDR3 is 17 residues. Germline CDR1 MGHRA, CDR2 YSYEKL. The CDR3 coding sequence is TGCGCCAGCAGCCAAGGTGGAGCGGGAGGTGGGACAGATACGCAGTATTTT. Protein product: CASSQGGAGGGTDTQYF.

The CDR3 loop reads CASSSSGTGDYGYTF. CDR3 nucleotides: TGTGCCAGCAGCTCCTCCGGGACAGGCGACTATGGCTACACCTTC. The V gene is TRBV11-3, the J gene TRBJ1-2, with 8 bases fitting TRBD1. The J segment lost 3 bases and the V segment lost 4 bases, leaving 7 bases of the junction unmatched. CDR3 length: 15 residues. CDR1 SGHNT and CDR2 YENEEA come from the germline V gene.

This clone occurred a few times. The chain couples TRBV19 to TRBJ2-7; D uncertain. The CDR3 runs to 13 residues. Germline CDR1 and CDR2: LNHDA and SQIVND (reference sequence). V gave up 1 base and J gave up 0 bases, with 4 bases separating them. The CDR3 region is CASSIGHSYEQYF. DNA for the CDR3: TGTGCCAGTAGTATAGGACACTCCTACGAGCAGTACTTC.

J is TRBJ2-3 and V is TRBV27; TRBD2 aligns across 10 bases. The CDR3 sequence is 16 residues long. CDR1 is MNHEY, CDR2 SMNVEV, per germline (reference sequence). With 5 bases clipped from V and 7 bases from J, the junction kept 12 bases outside the gene matches. CDR3 sequence reads: CASSPRTSGLPYTQYF. The CDR3 DNA is TGTGCCAGCAGTCCCCGGACTAGCGGACTACCGTATACGCAGTATTTT.

The V gene is TRBV7-2, the J gene TRBJ1-2, with D possibly matching TRBD1 (5 bases). The CDR3 is made up of 14 amino acids. The V and J ends lost 7 bases and 4 bases respectively, with 16 bases between them. CDR1 is SGHTA, CDR2 FQGNSA, per germline. CDR3 DNA: TGTGCCAGCACCCGGGGGGACCCGGTCTATGGCTACACCTTC. Residues: CASTRGDPVYGYTF.